Listed below are T cell receptor beta chains from one sample, sequenced in a study of CD8 T cells in ankylosing spondylitis. MiXCR was run by TCRdb on the 5' RACE reads, yielding one entry per CDR3 protein. The sample records under 250,000 distinct CDR3 sequences, approximately 8% being singletons. The sequencing sample was made of blood, either unsorted or a sorted T cell fraction (not recorded which). Receptor source: a female donor with ankylosing spondylitis or in good health (not recorded which). CDR3s include the opening cysteine and the closing phenylalanine or tryptophan. Fields, in order: V gene, CDR3 length, J gene, CDR3 protein.

TRBV12-3/TRBV12-4,15,TRBJ1-3,CTSRQGPTSGNTIYF
TRBV7-9,14,TRBJ2-7,CASNLQGGTYEQYF
TRBV12-5,11,TRBJ2-7,CASGLVYEQYF
TRBV7-9,14,TRBJ2-7,CASSLGQNSYAQYF
TRBV20-1,13,TRBJ2-7,CSARAISSYEQYF
TRBV9,14,TRBJ2-3,CASSVAGRRDTQYF
TRBV29-1,13,TRBJ2-1,CSVGLAGGNEQFF
TRBV3-1,12,TRBJ2-7,CASSQLGLEQYF
TRBV4-1,16,TRBJ2-3,CASSSRLAGGMDTQYF
TRBV28,14,TRBJ2-3,CASSLSPARDTQYF
TRBV4-3,15,TRBJ1-1,CASRIDRMGVTEAFF
TRBV7-7,13,TRBJ1-1,CASSLQGDTEAFF
TRBV27,16,TRBJ1-1,CASSRQRKALYTEAFF
TRBV10-2,12,TRBJ2-7,CASSGQTYEQYF
TRBV7-2,15,TRBJ1-2,CASSLRAGSDYGYTF
TRBV28,12,TRBJ2-5,CASSSGGETQYF
TRBV3-1,12,TRBJ1-2,CASSQVNYGYTF
TRBV5-1,14,TRBJ2-5,CASSSTGGMETQYF
TRBV7-8,15,TRBJ2-3,CASSLARTGVDTQYF
TRBV25-1,15,TRBJ2-3,CASSAHSGSTDTQYF
TRBV30,16,TRBJ1-5,CAWSVPRGRGNQPQHF
TRBV10-3,11,TRBJ2-7,CAILPSYEQYF
TRBV2,19,TRBJ1-5,CAFCLRQGGVGFGNQPQHF
TRBV29-1,14,TRBJ1-2,CSVVEFAGPDGYTF
TRBV6-2/TRBV6-3,15,TRBJ2-5,CASSLNGQGFETQYF
TRBV29-1,16,TRBJ2-1,CSVEDVGLAGSEGQFF
TRBV12-3/TRBV12-4,12,TRBJ1-2,CASRSPADGYTF
TRBV25-1,15,TRBJ2-7,CASSDGPRSSYEQYF
TRBV7-8,18,TRBJ2-2,CASSNPRQKADETGELFF
TRBV7-9,15,TRBJ1-1,CASSYPGRANTEAFF
TRBV4-3,14,TRBJ2-7,CASSQALGAYEQYF